The source of this T cell receptor beta chain is a study of cytomegalovirus exposure and HLA in healthy donors. The V end lost 6 bases, the J end lost 9 bases, and 23 bases lay between the germline ends. The germline V gene has CDR1 SNHLY and CDR2 FYNNEI. The CDR3 runs 15 residues. Though probably carrying unrecorded immune exposures, donors were nominally healthy at sampling. PCR used 60 Vbeta primers and 13 Jbeta primers. Some clones are missing from TCRdb's copy, which holds only in-frame ones; the method was immunoSEQ multiplex PCR. The sample lists about 170,000 clones; approximately 88% were seen once.

Sequencing used PBMCs. V is TRBV2 and J is TRBJ1-2; D call uncertain. The source is a boy aged 2-9 years in good health and CMV-seronegative. CDR3 region: CASRRSWAGSKSYTF. The CDR3 nucleotides read TGTGCCAGCAGAAGGTCATGGGCAGGCTCAAAGAGCTACACCTTC.